Below are 21 T cell receptor beta chains sequenced from a single sample in a study of blood T cell repertoires in COVID-19. Some clones are missing from TCRdb's copy, which holds only in-frame ones; the method was immunoSEQ multiplex PCR. The sample has 150,000 or so clones, 70% to 90% seen once; the top ten hold approximately 7%. Material: peripheral blood. The receptors were gathered from a middle-aged man with active or convalescent COVID-19.

In this sample, this clone turned up once. This chain joins TRBV7-2 and TRBJ2-2; 11 bases align to TRBD1. Germline V gene sequence: CDR1 SGHTA, CDR2 FQGNSA. The CDR3 totals 16 residues. Trimming removed 5 bases from V and 5 bases from J; junction bases left unmatched: 7. CDR3 in DNA: TGTGCCAGCAGCACTGGACAGGGGGCGCTGACCGGGGAGCTGTTTTTT. This translates into CASSTGQGALTGELFF. Full variable domain (outside the CDR3, taken from reference TRBV7-2 and TRBJ2-2): GAGVSQSPSNKVTEKGKDVELRCDPISGHTALYWYRQSLGQGLEFLIYFQGNSAPDKSGLPSDRFSAERTGGSVSTLTIQRTQQEDSAVYLCASSTGQGALTGELFFGEGSRLTVL.

The chain joins TRBV3-1 (or the pseudogene TRBV3-2) to TRBJ1-6, with 9 bases aligning to TRBD1. The CDR3 length is 15 residues. The V gene end was trimmed by 2 bases and the J gene end by 7 bases; junction bases not matched to a gene: 3. Germline CDR1 LGHDT, CDR2 YNNKEL (reference sequence). The DNA of the CDR3 is TGTGCCAGCAGCCAATTTACAGGGGGCAATTCACCCCTCCACTTT. It yields the protein CASSQFTGGNSPLHF.

About this clone: Other DNA sequences from this sample encode an identical CDR3 as well. This chain uses TRBV6-1 with TRBJ1-1; unclear D gene. The CDR3 runs to 14 residues. Germline loops: CDR1 MNHNS, CDR2 SASEGT. Trimming removed 2 bases at V and 6 bases at J, with 13 bases between. CDR3 DNA sequence: TGTGCCAGCAGTGAATTAGGTCGGGGAGCTGAAGCTTTCTTT. It translates to CASSELGRGAEAFF.

The V call is TRBV24-1, the J call TRBJ2-5; perhaps TRBD2 as D (5 bases). The V gene lost 5 bases and the J gene lost 5 bases, with 17 bases spanning the gap. This CDR3 has 15 residues. From germline, CDR1 is KGHDR and CDR2 SFDVKD. CDR3 sequence reads: CATSGLVGWEETQYF. The CDR3 bases are TGTGCCACCAGTGGGCTTGTTGGGTGGGAGGAGACCCAGTACTTC.

The V call is TRBV7-9, the J call TRBJ2-5; TRBD2 agrees at 7 bases. The length of the CDR3 is 14 residues. V lost 6 bases to trimming and J lost 2 bases; unmatched junction nucleotides: 6. Germline assignment: CDR1 SEHNR and CDR2 FQNEAQ (reference sequence). CDR3 sequence: CASRRLADQETQYF. The CDR3 DNA sequence: TGTGCCAGCAGAAGACTAGCAGATCAAGAGACCCAGTACTTC.

This clone turned up a few times. J is TRBJ1-1 and V is TRBV6-4; D is possibly TRBD1 (5 bases). Per the germline V gene, CDR1 is MRHNA and CDR2 is SNTAGT. Trimming shortened V by 6 bases and J by 4 bases, and 18 bases separated the two germline ends. CDR3 length: 15 amino acids. The CDR3 DNA reads as TGTGCCAGCAGCGATTCCGGGGAGGGGACCACTGAAGCTTTCTTT. It encodes CASSDSGEGTTEAFF.

This chain links TRBV30 with TRBJ1-4; D is perhaps TRBD1 (5 bases). The CDR3 spans 14 residues. V shed 3 bases and J shed 2 bases, with 10 bases lying between them. Germline CDR1 reads GTSNPN; CDR2 reads SVGIG (reference sequence). The CDR3 nucleotides read TGTGCCTGGAGGCTTCAGGGCACTAATGAAAAACTGTTTTTT. Its protein product is CAWRLQGTNEKLFF.

J is TRBJ1-6 and V is TRBV6-5; D is possibly TRBD1 (5 bases). V lost 9 bases, J lost 7 bases, and 13 bases lay in between. Germline CDR1 reads MNHEY; CDR2 reads SVGAGI. This CDR3 is 13 amino acids long. The CDR3 DNA sequence: TGTGCCAGTGGCGACAGACGGAATTCACCCCTCCACTTT. Translating it yields CASGDRRNSPLHF.

V and J are TRBV19 and TRBJ1-2; possible D gene TRBD1, 5 bases. Germline CDR1 reads LNHDA; CDR2 reads SQIVND (reference sequence). The V end was cut by 3 bases, the J end by 6 bases, with 14 bases between. The CDR3 extends over 14 amino acids. CDR3 bases: TGTGCCAGTAGTATTCCCGGGACTGGTAATGGCTACACCTTC. Translating it yields CASSIPGTGNGYTF.

This clone was counted between two and nine times. The rearrangement joins TRBV10-3 to TRBJ2-2; the match to TRBD2 covers 10 bases. With V trimmed by 0 bases and J by 5 bases, 12 bases remained unmatched. Germline assignment: CDR1 ENHRY and CDR2 SYGVKD. This CDR3 is 19 amino acids long. The CDR3 region is CAISESTGSGGAGTGELFF. The CDR3 region has the DNA TGTGCCATCAGTGAGTCGACAGGGAGCGGGGGGGCCGGAACCGGGGAGCTGTTTTTT.

The chain recombines TRBV5-4 with TRBJ1-6, with TRBD1 identical over 8 bases. V lost 5 bases and J lost 5; bases outside the gene matches: 0. This CDR3 is 13 amino acids long. Germline V lookup: CDR1 SGHNT, CDR2 YYREEE (reference sequence). The DNA of the CDR3 is TGTGCCAGCAGACAGGGGGATAATTCACCCCTCCACTTT. Residues: CASRQGDNSPLHF.

Only one count was recorded for this clone. The chain links TRBV18 to TRBJ1-2, with 7 positions matching TRBD1. Losses at the gene ends were 2 bases for V and 8 bases for J; bases not matched to a gene: 2. The CDR3 has 12 residues. Germline V lookup: CDR1 KGHSH, CDR2 LQKENI. The chain's CDR3 is CASSPEGGGYTF. The CDR3, as DNA: TGTGCCAGCTCACCAGAAGGGGGCGGCTACACCTTC. Filled out from reference TRBV18 and TRBJ1-2, the complete variable domain reads NAGVMQNPRHLVRRRGQEARLRCSPMKGHSHVYWYRQLPEEGLKFMVYLQKENIIDESGMPKERFSAEFPKEGPSILRIQQVVRGDSAAYFCASSPEGGGYTFGSGTRLTVV.

This chain joins TRBV10-3 and TRBJ2-7; 7 positions match TRBD2. Germline-derived CDR1 and CDR2 are ENHRY and SYGVKD. The CDR3 covers 14 residues. The V gene end was trimmed by 2 bases and the J gene end by 6 bases; junction bases not matched to a gene: 7. CDR3 DNA sequence: TGTGCCATCAGTGAGAGTACCATAGCGGGCGAGCAGTACTTC. Translating gives CAISESTIAGEQYF.

As concerns this clone: The same CDR3 also results from other DNA sequences found in this sample. The chain uses TRBV19 and TRBJ1-5; 7 nucleotides line up with TRBD1. Germline CDR1 reads LNHDA; CDR2 reads SQIVND (reference sequence). V trimming: 7 bases; J trimming: 0 bases; junction bases outside the gene matches: 3. The CDR3 has 14 residues. This CDR3 is CASTQGGSNQPQHF. DNA for the CDR3: TGTGCCAGTACCCAGGGGGGTAGCAATCAGCCCCAGCATTTT.

This clone was observed a handful of times. The chain uses TRBV6-5 and TRBJ2-7; 7 bases map to TRBD1. Germline assignment: CDR1 MNHEY and CDR2 SVGAGI. V lost 5 bases and J lost 3; bases outside the gene matches: 7. This CDR3 is built from 14 residues. This chain's CDR3 is CASSPDRASYEQYF. CDR3 bases: TGTGCCAGCAGTCCCGACAGGGCGAGCTACGAGCAGTACTTC.

This chain links TRBV7-9 with TRBJ2-1; 9 positions match TRBD2. V lost 5 bases, J lost 8 bases, and 13 bases stayed unmatched. The germline V gene has CDR1 SEHNR and CDR2 FQNEAQ (reference sequence). The CDR3 runs to 16 residues. CDR3 sequence: CASSDPPSGIRDEQFF. Written as DNA, the CDR3 is TGTGCCAGCAGCGACCCCCCTAGCGGGATTAGGGATGAGCAGTTCTTC. The full variable domain, completed using reference TRBV7-9 and TRBJ2-1, is DTGVSQNPRHKITKRGQNVTFRCDPISEHNRLYWYRQTLGQGPEFLTYFQNEAQLEKSRLLSDRFSAERPKGSFSTLEIQRTEQGDSAMYLCASSDPPSGIRDEQFFGPGTRLTVL.

The rearrangement links TRBV7-2 to TRBJ1-5; TRBD1 might be the D (6 bases). Trimming took 4 bases from V and 9 from J, leaving 19 bases between them. CDR1 is SGHTA and CDR2 is FQGNSA in the germline V gene. The CDR3 is 15 residues long. In DNA, the CDR3 is TGTGCCAGCAGCTCCCTAAGACAGGCCCCCAGGCCCCAGCATTTT. Translated, it gives CASSSLRQAPRPQHF.

This clone was seen once. The chain recombines TRBV21-1 with TRBJ1-4. TRBV21-1 corresponds to a pseudogene. The CDR3 sequence is 14 residues long. The CDR3 DNA follows: TGTGCCAGCAGAGGGGGGGGGAACAATGAAAAACTGTTTTTT. Amino acids: CASRGGGNNEKLFF.

The gene calls are TRBV10-3 and TRBJ1-1, with 8 bases identical to TRBD1. V shed 3 bases, J shed 4 bases, and the junction held 1 base outside the gene matches. The CDR3 consists of 13 residues. Germline CDR1 ENHRY, CDR2 SYGVKD. The CDR3 nucleotides are TGTGCCATCAGTGAAACAGGGGGCACTGAAGCTTTCTTT. Translated: CAISETGGTEAFF.

The chain has TRBV5-6 and TRBJ1-2, with 8 bases identical to TRBD1. Germline assignment: CDR1 SGHDT and CDR2 YYEEEE. The CDR3 runs to 17 residues. With 1 base clipped from V and 1 base from J, the junction kept 9 bases outside the gene matches. CDR3 protein: CASSLFRGHPNNYGYTF. The DNA for the CDR3 is TGTGCCAGCAGCTTGTTCAGGGGGCACCCAAATAACTATGGCTACACCTTC. Looking up the rest from reference TRBV5-6 and TRBJ1-2 gives the full variable domain: DAGVTQSPTHLIKTRGQQVTLRCSPKSGHDTVSWYQQALGQGPQFIFQYYEEEERQRGNFPDRFSGHQFPNYSSELNVNALLLGDSALYLCASSLFRGHPNNYGYTFGSGTRLTVV.

The chain combines TRBV5-8 with TRBJ1-2; D perhaps matches TRBD1 (5 bases). CDR3 length: 11 amino acids. CDR1 is SGHTS and CDR2 is YDEGEE in the germline V gene. The germline V and J ends were trimmed by 6 bases and 4 bases, with 7 bases remaining between them. Written as DNA, the CDR3 is TGTGCCAGCACCACAGGCTATGGCTACACCTTC. This translates into CASTTGYGYTF.